This T cell receptor (beta chain) was documented in a study of T cell repertoires in cytomegalovirus infection. Study background: Researchers turned to recently identified HLA-C-restricted CMV epitopes as well as well-studied HLA-B-restricted ones. Matching HLA type, along with CMV infection, was indicated by public TCR beta signatures.

Whole-study results and caveats: HLA-C-restricted CMV clonotypes gave the most frequent clonotype in two of eight donors.

Points on this clonotype: Its specificity is unknown.

TCRdb passed the reads through MiXCR, listing each CDR3 protein once. The sample holds 80,000 to 95,000 distinct CDR3 sequences, approximately 30% seen once. Trimming at V came to 3 bases and at J to 5 bases, leaving 8 bases not matched to a gene. Germline V gives CDR1 MGHRA, CDR2 YSYEKL. The CDR3 covers 15 residues. This specimen consisted of CD8+ T cells from cultured PBMCs, obtained from culture after CMV antigen stimulation. The rearrangement links TRBV4-1 to TRBJ1-1; 8 nucleotides line up with TRBD1. This TCR was recovered from a human donor in good health (CMV status not recorded). Some clones in this sample may be carry-over from other donors' samples. The CDR3 bases are TGCGCCAGCAGCCACGAAGGACAGGGAGATACTGAAGCTTTCTTT. Residues: CASSHEGQGDTEAFF.